These T cell receptor beta chains were read from a single sample in a study of shared clonotypes between healthy human individuals. Assay: immunoSEQ multiplex PCR; the TCRdb copy retains only in-frame clones and omits some. The sample contains under 1,100,000 clones, roughly 80% of which appear only once. The sequenced sample consisted of memory CD4+ T cells sorted from blood. All receptors derive from a man aged 18 to 30 in good health. The conserved cysteine and the conserved F or W are not part of the CDR3 here. Each record gives: J gene, D gene, V gene, clone size, CDR3 protein. The D gene is left open where the match is weak. Only part of the rows carry a size: once, few, many, or a class if the clone is expanded.

J gene: TRBJ2-5
D gene: -
V gene: TRBV11-2
clone size: -
CDR3 protein: ASSLVVTGKRETQY

J gene: TRBJ2-1
D gene: -
V gene: TRBV28
clone size: -
CDR3 protein: ASRGVMNEQF

J gene: TRBJ1-4
D gene: -
V gene: TRBV7-9
clone size: -
CDR3 protein: ASSQGRGSNEKLF

J gene: TRBJ1-6
D gene: TRBD1
V gene: TRBV28
clone size: -
CDR3 protein: ASSLGTGAVYSPLH

J gene: TRBJ2-7
D gene: -
V gene: TRBV19
clone size: -
CDR3 protein: ASSSSSLGSYEQY

J gene: TRBJ2-7
D gene: -
V gene: TRBV4-1
clone size: many
CDR3 protein: ASSLEGASLRIRLEQY

J gene: TRBJ1-2
D gene: -
V gene: TRBV5-4
clone size: -
CDR3 protein: ASSLGQANYGYT

J gene: TRBJ2-3
D gene: -
V gene: TRBV5-6
clone size: -
CDR3 protein: ASSLQRGTDTQY

J gene: TRBJ2-7
D gene: TRBD1
V gene: TRBV18
clone size: -
CDR3 protein: ASSPLQGYEQY

J gene: TRBJ1-5
D gene: -
V gene: TRBV27
clone size: -
CDR3 protein: ASSLSRGGQPQH

J gene: TRBJ1-5
D gene: -
V gene: TRBV18
clone size: -
CDR3 protein: ASSHGGDQPQH

J gene: TRBJ1-6
D gene: TRBD1
V gene: TRBV7-2
clone size: few
CDR3 protein: ASSTDGQGNSPLH

J gene: TRBJ2-5
D gene: -
V gene: TRBV5-1
clone size: few
CDR3 protein: ASYKDARETQY

J gene: TRBJ2-7
D gene: -
V gene: TRBV28
clone size: -
CDR3 protein: ASSSSSRGGDEQY

J gene: TRBJ1-1
D gene: -
V gene: TRBV11-2
clone size: few
CDR3 protein: ASRRGENTEAF

J gene: TRBJ1-2
D gene: TRBD1
V gene: TRBV18
clone size: -
CDR3 protein: ASSQDRDYGYT

J gene: TRBJ1-5
D gene: -
V gene: TRBV4-1
clone size: -
CDR3 protein: ASSQDIGIGNQPQH

J gene: TRBJ2-5
D gene: TRBD2
V gene: TRBV5-4
clone size: -
CDR3 protein: ASTMEPSGETQY

J gene: TRBJ2-7
D gene: TRBD2
V gene: TRBV4-3
clone size: -
CDR3 protein: ASSQGASGWYEQY

J gene: TRBJ2-2
D gene: -
V gene: TRBV5-1
clone size: -
CDR3 protein: ASSPLDMTGELF

J gene: TRBJ2-7
D gene: -
V gene: TRBV5-1
clone size: -
CDR3 protein: ASRRDSPEQY

J gene: TRBJ2-7
D gene: -
V gene: TRBV28
clone size: -
CDR3 protein: ASSLSSSYEQY

J gene: TRBJ2-1
D gene: -
V gene: TRBV1
clone size: -
CDR3 protein: TSSQVENYSYNEQF

J gene: TRBJ2-5
D gene: -
V gene: TRBV7-2
clone size: -
CDR3 protein: ASSSRGGLSGGLQETQY

J gene: TRBJ2-5
D gene: -
V gene: TRBV6-5
clone size: -
CDR3 protein: AGQRRPGETQY

J gene: TRBJ1-6
D gene: TRBD1
V gene: TRBV27
clone size: -
CDR3 protein: ASTSGGSSYNSPLH

J gene: TRBJ1-2
D gene: -
V gene: TRBV7-2
clone size: -
CDR3 protein: ASSPRTVSYGYT

J gene: TRBJ1-5
D gene: -
V gene: TRBV28
clone size: -
CDR3 protein: ASTNLVGDSNQPQH

J gene: TRBJ2-7
D gene: TRBD2
V gene: TRBV4-1
clone size: -
CDR3 protein: ASSHPGLAGYEQY

J gene: TRBJ2-3
D gene: TRBD2
V gene: TRBV5-1
clone size: -
CDR3 protein: ASSRDPGGGYTDTQY

J gene: TRBJ1-1
D gene: TRBD1
V gene: TRBV13
clone size: -
CDR3 protein: ASSLAGTGALNTEAF

J gene: TRBJ2-4
D gene: -
V gene: TRBV27
clone size: -
CDR3 protein: ASSPFGGRTTKNIQY

J gene: TRBJ1-2
D gene: -
V gene: TRBV29-1
clone size: -
CDR3 protein: SVTAFYGYT

J gene: TRBJ2-3
D gene: -
V gene: TRBV7-8
clone size: -
CDR3 protein: ASSLLAGSSTDTQY

J gene: TRBJ2-1
D gene: -
V gene: TRBV21-1
clone size: -
CDR3 protein: ASSKLQNEQF

J gene: TRBJ1-1
D gene: -
V gene: TRBV19
clone size: -
CDR3 protein: ASFWGSGRTEAF

J gene: TRBJ2-7
D gene: -
V gene: TRBV9
clone size: -
CDR3 protein: ASSAGPIARGSYEQY

J gene: TRBJ2-7
D gene: TRBD1
V gene: TRBV7-2
clone size: -
CDR3 protein: ASSSESGTVKQY

J gene: TRBJ1-3
D gene: -
V gene: TRBV7-8
clone size: -
CDR3 protein: ASSPLAVDNSGNTIY

J gene: TRBJ2-7
D gene: -
V gene: TRBV11-3
clone size: -
CDR3 protein: ASSFGVSYEQY

J gene: TRBJ2-2
D gene: TRBD2
V gene: TRBV7-9
clone size: -
CDR3 protein: ASSLRGGGTGELF

J gene: TRBJ2-7
D gene: TRBD2
V gene: TRBV10-3
clone size: -
CDR3 protein: ASGLAGGYEQY

J gene: TRBJ1-4
D gene: -
V gene: TRBV5-1
clone size: -
CDR3 protein: ASSPGLNEKLF

J gene: TRBJ1-4
D gene: -
V gene: TRBV25-1
clone size: -
CDR3 protein: ASATGTKTLWGEKLF

J gene: TRBJ1-1
D gene: TRBD1
V gene: TRBV5-1
clone size: -
CDR3 protein: ASSGRQGNTEAF

J gene: TRBJ2-7
D gene: TRBD1
V gene: TRBV5-5
clone size: -
CDR3 protein: ASSFSGTVVYEQY

J gene: TRBJ2-2
D gene: -
V gene: TRBV7-8
clone size: -
CDR3 protein: ASSYRDFTGELF

J gene: TRBJ1-2
D gene: -
V gene: TRBV18
clone size: -
CDR3 protein: ASSPPGTLYGYT

J gene: TRBJ2-3
D gene: TRBD1
V gene: TRBV29-1
clone size: -
CDR3 protein: SVGTGGTDTQY

J gene: TRBJ2-6
D gene: -
V gene: TRBV19
clone size: -
CDR3 protein: ASSPEGSGANVLT

J gene: TRBJ1-2
D gene: -
V gene: TRBV6-5
clone size: -
CDR3 protein: ASSYQPGYNYGYT

J gene: TRBJ2-7
D gene: TRBD2
V gene: TRBV10-2
clone size: -
CDR3 protein: ASRGGLAGAYEQY

J gene: TRBJ2-3
D gene: -
V gene: TRBV5-6
clone size: -
CDR3 protein: ASNMVTGTQY

J gene: TRBJ1-1
D gene: -
V gene: TRBV29-1
clone size: -
CDR3 protein: SVRRGYTEAF

J gene: TRBJ1-1
D gene: -
V gene: TRBV28
clone size: -
CDR3 protein: ASMVWGADTEAF

J gene: TRBJ2-3
D gene: TRBD1
V gene: TRBV10-2
clone size: -
CDR3 protein: ASSEADRGWSTDTQY

J gene: TRBJ2-5
D gene: -
V gene: TRBV9
clone size: -
CDR3 protein: ASSENQEGKTQY